This T cell receptor beta chain was recovered during a study of graft-versus-host responses after intestinal transplantation. The table lists this clone with a count of one. The antigen is not known. Germline V lookup: CDR1 SGHDT, CDR2 YYEEEE. This CDR3 spans 14 amino acids. Trimming shortened V by 0 bases and J by 10 bases, and 14 bases separated the two germline ends. Findings and limits, study-wide: The marrow of recipients harbored GvH clones, and ileum or blood showed some of them first.

Repertoires were generated with immunoSEQ multiplex PCR, while TCRdb's copy carries only in-frame clones and drops some. The data contain some 96,000 clones, roughly nine tenths of them singletons. This TCR was recovered from a human donor who was the organ donor for an intestinal transplant. Material: unstimulated CD4+ T cells sorted from spleen or lymph node cells, obtained before transplant. The chain has TRBV5-6 and TRBJ2-1; D might be TRBD1 or TRBD2, each matching 5 bases. This CDR3 reads CASSLGLGVWEQFF. The CDR3 DNA sequence: TGTGCCAGCAGCTTGGGGCTGGGGGTGTGGGAGCAGTTCTTC. The full variable domain, rest sourced from reference TRBV5-6 and TRBJ2-1, is DAGVTQSPTHLIKTRGQQVTLRCSPKSGHDTVSWYQQALGQGPQFIFQYYEEEERQRGNFPDRFSGHQFPNYSSELNVNALLLGDSALYLCASSLGLGVWEQFFGPGTRLTVL.